These 20 T cell receptor beta chains share one sample of origin, sequenced in a study of T cells in Graves' hyperthyroidism and ophthalmopathy. From RNA transcripts, TCR beta CDR3 regions were amplified. The HTBI primer set served for first-round RT-PCR of the TCR CDR3. TCRdb re-called the multiplex PCR reads with MiXCR, one entry per CDR3 protein. This sample has about 400,000 distinct CDR3 sequences, with under 15% found just once. Sequences were obtained from blood. The receptors shown here come from a woman aged 30 to 39 with Graves' hyperthyroidism.

This clonotype was observed many times. The chain uses TRBV27 and TRBJ2-5; 11 bases agree with TRBD2. The CDR3 totals 15 residues. Unmatched junction bases numbered 2, after V lost 4 bases and J lost 1 base. Germline V gives CDR1 MNHEY, CDR2 SMNVEV (reference sequence). The CDR3 spells CASSSGTSGQETQYF. The CDR3 bases are TGTGCCAGCAGTTCCGGGACTAGCGGCCAAGAGACCCAGTACTTC.

This clonotype was seen more than once but under ten times. The gene calls are TRBV19 and TRBJ2-3; D ambiguous. CDR3 length equals 13 residues. V dropped 5 bases and J dropped 0 bases, with 6 bases sitting between them. Germline V gene data show CDR1 as LNHDA and CDR2 as SQIVND (reference sequence). CDR3 sequence reads: CASSLHSTDTQYF. The CDR3 DNA reads TGTGCCAGTAGTTTGCATAGCACAGATACGCAGTATTTT.

This sequence joins TRBV24-1 and TRBJ2-6; D is undetermined. Germline V CDR1 and CDR2: KGHDR, SFDVKD. The CDR3 totals 14 residues. V lost 4 bases and J lost 1, with 4 bases in between. Here the CDR3 reads CATSEGSGANVLTF. The CDR3 DNA reads as TGTGCCACCAGTGAGGGATCTGGGGCCAACGTCCTGACTTTC.

V and J are TRBV29-1 and TRBJ1-2; no clear D. The CDR3 is 13 residues long. Trimming shortened V by 6 bases and J by 4 bases, and 15 bases separated the two germline ends. Germline-derived CDR1 and CDR2 are SQVTM and ANQGSEA. The CDR3 DNA reads TGCAGCGTGGAAACAGAGACGGGCTATGGCTACACCTTC. Translated, it gives CSVETETGYGYTF.

This clonotype occurred many times. J is TRBJ2-5 and V is TRBV20-1; the match to TRBD2 covers 10 bases. Germline V gene data show CDR1 as DFQATT and CDR2 as SNEGSKA (reference sequence). The CDR3 spans 15 residues. V dropped 0 bases and J dropped 1; count of bases not matched to a gene: 2. The CDR3 DNA reads as TGCAGTGCTAGAGATGGACTAGCGGTCCAAGAGACCCAGTACTTC. Translation: CSARDGLAVQETQYF.

The V gene is TRBV11-1, the J gene TRBJ2-2, with TRBD2 matching over 12 bases. Germline V lookup: CDR1 SGHAT, CDR2 FQDESV (reference sequence). The CDR3 is 19 amino acids. Losses at the gene ends were 1 base for V and 5 bases for J; bases not matched to a gene: 11. The CDR3 region has the DNA TGTGCCAGCAGCTTAGGGGCTAGCGGGAGGGCCGTCGAAACCGGGGAGCTGTTTTTT. Protein product: CASSLGASGRAVETGELFF.

This clonotype was observed a handful of times. CDR3 protein: CASSLVYRGTEAFF. The CDR3, as DNA: TGTGCCAGCAGCTTAGTTTACAGGGGCACTGAAGCTTTCTTT. V and J are TRBV7-2 and TRBJ1-1; 7 bases are shared with TRBD1. V shed 1 base and J 4 bases; nucleotides not matched to a gene: 3. Looked up from germline, CDR1 is SGHTA and CDR2 is FQGNSA. The CDR3 sequence is 14 residues long.

This clonotype was detected many times. The V gene is TRBV7-6, the J gene TRBJ2-7; 8 bases map to TRBD2. J lost 3 bases, V lost 2 bases, and 6 bases had no gene match. Germline V gene lookup returns CDR1 SGHVS and CDR2 FNYEAQ. The CDR3 loop spans 15 amino acids. As DNA, the CDR3 is TGTGCCAGCAGCTTACAGTCTAGCGGGTACTACGAGCAGTACTTC. Protein sequence: CASSLQSSGYYEQYF.

In this sample, this clonotype turned up many times. The CDR3, as DNA: TGTGCCAGCAGGGGGACTAGCGGGTTTAATGAGCAGTTCTTC. The encoded protein is CASRGTSGFNEQFF. The rearrangement links TRBV12-3 or TRBV12-4 to TRBJ2-1; 12 bases align to TRBD2. V gave up 6 bases and J gave up 7 bases; unmatched junction bases: 4. This CDR3 has 14 residues.

This clonotype was observed at least ten times. The chain combines TRBV28 with TRBJ2-3; unclear D gene. The CDR3 totals 14 residues. Per the germline V gene, CDR1 is MDHEN and CDR2 is SYDVKM. V dropped 6 bases and J dropped 4 bases, with 14 bases sitting between them. The CDR3 DNA follows: TGTGCCAGCAGCTCCCTCCCCGCCCCAGATACGCAGTATTTT. It encodes CASSSLPAPDTQYF. The full variable domain, rest sourced from reference TRBV28 and TRBJ2-3, is DVKVTQSSRYLVKRTGEKVFLECVQDMDHENMFWYRQDPGLGLRLIYFSYDVKMKEKGDIPEGYSVSREKKERFSLILESASTNQTSMYLCASSSLPAPDTQYFGPGTRLTVL.

This clonotype was detected only a few times. Written as DNA, the CDR3 is TGTGCCAGCAGCTCCGAATGGGGACAGCCCCAGCATTTT. Translation: CASSSEWGQPQHF. The chain links TRBV7-8 to TRBJ1-5; D is uncertain. CDR1 and CDR2 (germline): SGHVS, FQNEAQ. This CDR3 region has 13 residues. With 4 bases removed from V and 7 bases from J, the gap between germline ends came to 11 bases.

This clonotype was detected a few times. The chain has TRBV28 and TRBJ2-2; 7 nucleotides match TRBD2. Germline-derived CDR1 and CDR2 are MDHEN and SYDVKM. The CDR3 is 15 residues long. J was trimmed by 6 bases and V by 7 bases; bases with no gene match: 11. CDR3 in amino acids: CASNLPGGGPGELFF. The DNA for the CDR3 is TGTGCCAGCAACCTACCGGGGGGAGGGCCCGGGGAGCTGTTTTTT. The whole variable domain, remainder taken from reference TRBV28 and TRBJ2-2, is DVKVTQSSRYLVKRTGEKVFLECVQDMDHENMFWYRQDPGLGLRLIYFSYDVKMKEKGDIPEGYSVSREKKERFSLILESASTNQTSMYLCASNLPGGGPGELFFGEGSRLTVL.

This clonotype has ten or more counts. The J gene is TRBJ1-1, the V gene TRBV3-1; D is unclear. The CDR3 contains 13 residues. Germline CDR1 reads LGHDT; CDR2 reads YNNKEL (reference sequence). V lost 1 base, J lost 4 bases, and 7 bases lay in between. Here the CDR3 reads CASSQGVGTEAFF. For the CDR3, the DNA is TGTGCCAGCAGCCAAGGTGTGGGCACTGAAGCTTTCTTT.

This clonotype was recorded a few times. CDR3 loop: CATSESGTGHQKLFF. The CDR3 region has the DNA TGTGCCACCAGTGAATCCGGGACAGGGCACCAAAAACTGTTTTTT. This sequence joins TRBV24-1 and TRBJ1-4, with 9 bases matching TRBD1. Per germline, CDR1 KGHDR and CDR2 SFDVKD. After removal of 4 bases from V and 9 bases from J, the junction contained 8 bases not matched to a gene. The CDR3 spans 15 residues.

The rearrangement links TRBV7-8 to TRBJ2-1; 9 bases line up with TRBD2. The J segment lost 9 bases and the V segment lost 1 base, leaving 7 bases of the junction unmatched. The CDR3 is made up of 15 amino acids. The germline gives CDR1 SGHVS, CDR2 FQNEAQ. The DNA for the CDR3 is TGTGCCAGCAGCTTAGAGGCTAGCGGGACCCCTGAGCAGTTCTTC. Protein sequence: CASSLEASGTPEQFF.

There are many counts of this clonotype. The rearrangement uses TRBV12-5 and TRBJ2-1; D not certain. The germline V and J ends were trimmed by 8 bases and 9 bases, with 20 bases remaining between them. Germline V lookup: CDR1 LGHNT, CDR2 FRNRAP. The CDR3 covers 14 residues. The CDR3 spells CASSNSPNDFEQFF. The CDR3 DNA follows: TGTGCTAGTAGCAACTCCCCAAATGATTTTGAGCAGTTCTTC.

This clonotype was recorded a few times. This chain joins TRBV20-1 and TRBJ2-4, with a possible D match to TRBD2 (5 bases). The CDR3 is 14 amino acids. The germline CDR1 and CDR2 sequences are DFQATT and SNEGSKA (reference sequence). V was trimmed by 8 bases and J by 0 bases, leaving 14 bases between them. CDR3: CSPPGELAKNIQYF. CDR3 nucleotide sequence: TGCAGTCCTCCCGGGGAGTTAGCCAAAAACATTCAGTACTTC.

This clonotype has a handful of counts. The chain joins TRBV6-2 or TRBV6-3 to TRBJ1-2, with a possible D match to TRBD1 (6 bases). CDR3 size: 15 residues. Germline CDR1 MNHEY, CDR2 SVGEGT. V was trimmed by 4 bases and J by 4 bases, leaving 16 bases between them. Here the CDR3 reads CASSSIDRIGYGYTF. CDR3 in DNA: TGTGCCAGCAGTTCCATCGACAGGATCGGCTATGGCTACACCTTC.

This clonotype was seen a handful of times. The chain links TRBV6-1 to TRBJ1-6, with D maybe TRBD1 (6 bases). The V end was cut by 6 bases, the J end by 10 bases, with 19 bases between. This CDR3 region has 15 residues. Looked up from germline, CDR1 is MNHNS and CDR2 is SASEGT. CDR3 DNA: TGTGCCAGCAGGACGATCCCGGGACAACACTCACCCCTCCACTTT. It is translated as CASRTIPGQHSPLHF.

This chain connects TRBV11-1 to TRBJ1-2; D is uncertain. Germline V lookup: CDR1 SGHAT, CDR2 FQDESV (reference sequence). Trimming stripped 2 bases from V and 4 bases from J, with 11 bases between. The CDR3 is 14 amino acids. CDR3 amino acids: CASSLTPSLYGYTF. CDR3 bases: TGTGCCAGCAGCTTAACACCCTCACTCTATGGCTACACCTTC.